This TCR beta chain emerged from a study of T cells in Graves' hyperthyroidism and ophthalmopathy. As for the study in general: Staff took peripheral blood when the initial diagnosis was made, before any treatment began.

Germline V gene sequence: CDR1 DFQATT, CDR2 SNEGSKA (reference sequence). The V gene end was trimmed by 3 bases and the J gene end by 5 bases; junction bases not matched to a gene: 11. This CDR3 contains 15 residues. Overall study findings and caveats: Most thyroid-expanded clonotypes above 0.001 were also found in blood. Ophthalmopathy, as predicted by the model, came a median about seven months after the prediction.

The table lists this clonotype with many counts. Its antigen remains unknown. At least 3 on the Clinical Activity Score was recorded for ophthalmopathy patients, who also had NOSPECS grade at least 4 and duration under 3 months. RNA transcripts gave rise to amplified TCR beta CDR3 regions. The TCR CDR3 was amplified in a first-round RT-PCR using the HTBI primer set. TCRdb passed the multiplex PCR reads through MiXCR, listing each CDR3 protein once. The top ten hold roughly 21% of the sample, which has more than 300,000 distinct CDR3 sequences, about 14% seen once. Sequenced sample: blood. The clonotype was recovered from a woman in her twenties or thirties with Graves' ophthalmopathy. The chain couples TRBV20-1 to TRBJ1-2, with TRBD1 matching 8 bases. CDR3: CSASLTGGSGYGYTF. CDR3 DNA: TGCAGTGCTAGCCTCACAGGGGGATCGGGGTATGGCTACACCTTC.